This section outlines one T cell receptor beta chain sequence together with its context. This specimen belongs to a study of cytomegalovirus exposure and HLA in healthy donors. V lost 6 bases, J lost 9 bases, and 14 bases stayed unmatched. CDR1 and CDR2 (germline): SNHLY, FYNNEI. The CDR3 runs to 15 residues. The PCR employed 60 Vbeta primers together with 13 Jbeta primers. Sequenced by immunoSEQ multiplex PCR; TCRdb stores in-frame clones only, minus some. Among some 200,000 clones listed, approximately 78% were seen once. The source material was PBMCs. The chain combines TRBV2 with TRBJ2-1; 7 bases are a match to TRBD2. The clonotype comes from a woman aged 40 to 50 in good health and CMV-seronegative. The CDR3 is CASSHLAEGSGEQFF. CDR3 in DNA: TGTGCCAGCAGCCATCTAGCGGAGGGATCGGGTGAGCAGTTCTTC.